The 32 T cell receptor beta chains below were found in one sample sequenced in a study of T cell repertoires in cytomegalovirus infection. Each CDR3 protein gets one entry after TCRdb re-called the reads with MiXCR. The table lists 740,000 or so distinct CDR3 sequences, 35% to 45% of them singletons. The sequenced sample consisted of PBMCs. The receptors originated from a human donor in good health (CMV status not recorded). Some clones in this sample may be carry-over from other donors' samples.

This clonotype appeared once. This may arise from a read error, as a much more abundant clone is one base away. The CDR3 reads CASSDHGYEQYF. Here the CDR3 DNA reads TGTGCCAGCAGCGATCACGGTTACGAGCAGTACTTC. The chain employs TRBV7-2 and TRBJ2-7, with D hard to call. The germline V and J ends were trimmed by 5 bases and 4 bases, with 9 bases remaining between them. This CDR3 comprises 12 residues. Germline CDR1 and CDR2: SGHTA and FQGNSA.

The V and J genes are TRBV24-1 and TRBJ1-2; the D gene is possibly TRBD1 (5 bases). CDR1 is KGHDR, CDR2 SFDVKD, per germline. The CDR3 runs to 16 residues. Trimming removed 3 bases from V and 8 bases from J, with 21 bases in between. CDR3 sequence: CATSDARDSRPEGYTF. The DNA of the CDR3 is TGTGCCACCAGTGATGCACGGGACTCACGACCGGAGGGCTACACCTTC.

At least ten counts were recorded for this clonotype. The chain joins TRBV12-3 or TRBV12-4 to TRBJ2-5; 14 bases are shared with TRBD2. The CDR3 length is 16 residues. The J segment lost 4 bases and the V segment lost 5 bases, leaving 6 bases of the junction unmatched. CDR3 DNA: TGTGCCAGCAGTCCTAGGGGACTAGCGGGAGTAGAGACCCAGTACTTC. It translates to CASSPRGLAGVETQYF.

This clonotype came up a few times. The chain is built from TRBV28 and TRBJ1-5; 8 nucleotides line up with TRBD1. Germline V CDR1 and CDR2: MDHEN, SYDVKM. Trimming removed 5 bases from V and 5 bases from J; junction bases left unmatched: 5. The CDR3 runs 14 residues. CDR3 in amino acids: CASSTDRVDQPQHF. CDR3 nucleotide sequence: TGTGCCAGCAGTACGGACAGGGTTGATCAGCCCCAGCATTTT.

This clonotype occurred many times. V and J are TRBV7-2 and TRBJ1-4, with 9 bases identical to TRBD1. After removal of 5 bases from V and 4 bases from J, the junction contained 5 bases not matched to a gene. Germline-derived CDR1 and CDR2 are SGHTA and FQGNSA. This CDR3 is 15 amino acids long. DNA of the CDR3: TGTGCCAGCAGCCGGGGACAGGGTGGTAATGAAAAACTGTTTTTT. This encodes CASSRGQGGNEKLFF.

The rearrangement uses TRBV3-1 and TRBJ2-4; TRBD2 matches at 7 bases. This CDR3 contains 15 residues. Germline lookup yields CDR1 LGHDT and CDR2 YNNKEL (reference sequence). The junction had 7 bases not matched to a gene; V was cut back by 1 base and J by 7 bases. CDR3 region: CASSQVSGGTNIQYF. CDR3 coding DNA: TGTGCCAGCAGCCAAGTCTCGGGGGGAACGAACATTCAGTACTTC.

A word on this clonotype: Possible read error: a much larger clone is one base away. The chain combines TRBV7-2 with TRBJ2-3; possible D gene TRBD2, 5 bases. V lost 3 bases and J lost 5, with 18 bases in between. CDR1 and CDR2 from the germline V gene are SGHTA and FQGNSA. CDR3 length equals 16 residues. The CDR3: CASSFFSGKALDTQYF. Written as DNA, the CDR3 is TGTGCCAGCAGCTTTTTTTCCGGGAAGGCTTTAGATACGCAGTATTTT. Supplemented by reference TRBV7-2 and TRBJ2-3, the full variable domain reads GAGVSQSPSNKVTEKGKDVELRCDPISGHTALYWYRQSLGQGLEFLIYFQGNSAPDKSGLPSDRFSAERTGGSVSTLTIQRTQQEDSAVYLCASSFFSGKALDTQYFGPGTRLTVL.

This clonotype was observed a few times. The chain's CDR3 is CSATAGSGNTIYF. The CDR3 DNA reads TGCAGTGCTACTGCGGGGAGCGGAAACACCATATATTTT. The chain is built from TRBV20-1 and TRBJ1-3; no clear D gene. In germline, CDR1 is DFQATT, CDR2 SNEGSKA (reference sequence). V lost 4 bases to trimming and J lost 4 bases, with 11 bases between them. This CDR3 region has 13 residues.

Remarks on this clonotype: Being one base from a much bigger clone, this may be a read error. The conserved final phenylalanine or tryptophan is absent from the CDR3, which likely points to a read error. This rearrangement joins TRBV28 to TRBJ2-4, with D perhaps matching TRBD2 (5 bases). The ends were cut back, 7 bases at V and 6 bases at J, with 19 bases in the middle. There are 15 residues in the CDR3. Germline CDR1 and CDR2: MDHEN and SYDVKM. The CDR3 reads CASTFPTSRGNIQYL. CDR3 bases: TGTGCCAGCACCTTCCCGACAAGCCGGGGAAACATTCAGTACTTA.

The rearrangement uses TRBV20-1 and TRBJ2-1; 10 bases line up with TRBD2. Germline assignment: CDR1 DFQATT and CDR2 SNEGSKA (reference sequence). V shed 1 base, J shed 0 bases, and the junction held 6 bases outside the gene matches. The CDR3 sequence is 17 residues long. The CDR3 DNA reads as TGCAGTGCTAGAGGATTAGCGGGAGGTAGCTCCTACAATGAGCAGTTCTTC. Its translation is CSARGLAGGSSYNEQFF.

There are a few counts of this clonotype. This chain connects TRBV7-9 to TRBJ1-3; no firm D call. This CDR3 is built from 16 residues. CDR1 and CDR2 (germline): SEHNR, FQNEAQ (reference sequence). The V and J ends lost 3 bases and 2 bases respectively, with 14 bases between them. This CDR3 reads CASSFLTEATGNTIYF. CDR3 DNA: TGTGCCAGCAGCTTCCTAACAGAGGCTACTGGAAACACCATATATTTT.

The chain uses TRBV20-1 and TRBJ1-5; no firm D call. V was cut by 6 bases and J by 4 bases, with 22 bases left in between. The CDR3 runs to 16 residues. The V gene's germline CDR1 is DFQATT and CDR2 SNEGSKA (reference sequence). The CDR3 DNA reads as TGCAGTGCAAACAAAGCTTCTCGACGGGAAAATCAGCCCCAGCATTTT. Translation: CSANKASRRENQPQHF.

This clonotype was seen a few times. V and J are TRBV28 and TRBJ2-7; 10 nucleotides agree with TRBD1. CDR3 length equals 15 residues. V gave up 6 bases and J gave up 3 bases; unmatched junction bases: 8. The V gene's germline CDR1 is MDHEN and CDR2 SYDVKM. The CDR3 is CASSPGQGRIYEQYF. CDR3 DNA sequence: TGTGCCAGCAGCCCGGGACAGGGGCGAATCTACGAGCAGTACTTC.

This clonotype turned up a few times. The chain employs TRBV6-6 and TRBJ2-7; 10 nucleotides match TRBD1. This CDR3 spans 16 amino acids. V gave up 2 bases and J gave up 2 bases; unmatched junction bases: 6. Per the germline V gene, CDR1 is MNHNY and CDR2 is SVGAGI (reference sequence). The chain's CDR3 is CASSYNPTGGTYEQYF. Here the CDR3 DNA reads TGTGCCAGCAGTTACAACCCGACAGGGGGCACCTACGAGCAGTACTTC.

A few counts support this clonotype. The CDR3 region has the DNA TGCAGTGCCGGGAGAGATAGCAATCAGCCCCAGCATTTT. Translated: CSAGRDSNQPQHF. The gene calls are TRBV20-1 and TRBJ1-5, with no clear D. This CDR3 comprises 13 residues. Per germline, CDR1 DFQATT and CDR2 SNEGSKA (reference sequence). V shed 6 bases and J shed 0 bases, with 9 bases lying between them.

This clonotype was counted only a few times. CDR3 region: CASSQSEREGEQFF. The CDR3 DNA sequence: TGTGCCAGCAGCCAATCTGAGCGGGAGGGTGAGCAGTTCTTC. The chain uses TRBV2 and TRBJ2-1; 10 bases match TRBD2. Germline-derived CDR1 and CDR2 are SNHLY and FYNNEI. Trimming took 6 bases from V and 9 from J; bases not matched to a gene: 8. The CDR3 runs 14 residues.

CDR3 sequence: CAISESRGGGDYNEQFF. The CDR3 nucleotides are TGTGCCATCAGTGAGTCGAGAGGGGGAGGCGACTACAATGAGCAGTTCTTC. The chain carries TRBV10-3 and TRBJ2-1, with D perhaps TRBD1 or TRBD2 (6 bases each). V lost 0 bases to trimming and J lost 3 bases, with 15 bases between them. The CDR3 length is 17 residues. Germline loops: CDR1 ENHRY, CDR2 SYGVKD.

J is TRBJ1-6 and V is TRBV4-2; D may be TRBD1 (5 bases). The CDR3 totals 13 residues. The ends were cut back, 4 bases at V and 9 bases at J, with 10 bases in the middle. CDR1 is LGHNA, CDR2 YNFKEQ, per germline. CDR3 region: CASSLPGVSPLHF. CDR3 bases: TGTGCCAGCAGCCTCCCGGGGGTTTCACCCCTCCACTTT.

The rearrangement joins TRBV4-1 to TRBJ2-3, with TRBD2 matching 8 bases. In germline, CDR1 is MGHRA, CDR2 YSYEKL. This CDR3 contains 16 residues. V was clipped by 2 bases and J by 1 base; unmatched bases: 5. The CDR3 region is CASSQRSGGGTDTQYF. As DNA, the CDR3 is TGCGCCAGCAGCCAACGGTCGGGGGGGGGCACAGATACGCAGTATTTT.

The chain joins TRBV18 to TRBJ2-5, with D perhaps assigned TRBD1 or TRBD2 (5 bases each). Trimming removed 3 bases at V and 7 bases at J, with 21 bases between. Germline CDR1 and CDR2: KGHSH and LQKENI. This CDR3 comprises 16 residues. The DNA for the CDR3 is TGTGCCAGCTCACCCCAAAGGCAGGGAAACGCGGGGACCCAGTACTTC. Its protein product is CASSPQRQGNAGTQYF.

The chain joins TRBV6-2 or TRBV6-3 to TRBJ1-1, with D tentatively TRBD1 (5 bases). Trimming shortened V by 7 bases and J by 4 bases, and 13 bases separated the two germline ends. Germline V gene data show CDR1 as MNHEY and CDR2 as SVGEGT. CDR3 length: 13 residues. The CDR3 region has the DNA TGTGCCAGCATCGGGACCTTAATCACTGAAGCTTTCTTT. Translating gives CASIGTLITEAFF.

V and J are TRBV6-2 or TRBV6-3 and TRBJ2-5; perhaps TRBD2 as D (5 bases). The CDR3 is 12 amino acids. Trimming stripped 5 bases from V and 5 bases from J, with 9 bases between. Germline values: CDR1 MNHEY, CDR2 SVGEGT. This CDR3 is CASSDYKETQYF. CDR3 sequence (DNA): TGTGCCAGCAGTGACTACAAGGAGACCCAGTACTTC.

With respect to this clonotype: Germline is not matched at one junction end, which may reflect a read error. V and J are TRBV15 and TRBJ2-3; D possibly corresponds to TRBD2 (5 bases). Germline loops: CDR1 LNHNV, CDR2 YYDKDF (reference sequence). This CDR3 comprises 16 residues. The CDR3 sequence: CATSTSGGPSTVTQYF. The DNA for the CDR3 is TGTGCCACCAGCACCTCCGGTGGACCTAGCACAGTTACGCAGTATTTT. The variable domain in full, with the rest retrieved from reference TRBV15 and TRBJ2-3, is DAMVIQNPRYQVTQFGKPVTLSCSQTLNHNVMYWYQQKSSQAPKLLFHYYDKDFNNEADTPDNFQSRRPNTSFCFLDIRSPGLGDTAMYLCATSTSGGPSTVTQYFGPGTRLTVL.

The gene calls are TRBV24-1 and TRBJ1-4; a possible D gene is TRBD1 (6 bases). The CDR3 is made up of 17 amino acids. Deletions cut 3 bases from V and 7 bases from J, with 20 bases between. Germline V gene lookup returns CDR1 KGHDR and CDR2 SFDVKD. CDR3 sequence (DNA): TGTGCCACCAGTGATAACTTCGGGGGCCCGGGCGGTGAAAAACTGTTTTTT. Protein sequence: CATSDNFGGPGGEKLFF.

This clonotype was seen only a few times. The V call is TRBV27, the J call TRBJ2-5, with a weak D call TRBD1 (6 bases). Trimming took off 0 bases at V and 1 base at J, with 9 bases between the two ends. The CDR3 has 15 amino acids. Germline V gene data show CDR1 as MNHEY and CDR2 as SMNVEV (reference sequence). DNA of the CDR3: TGTGCCAGCAGTTTATCCCCAGGGGTCCAAGAGACCCAGTACTTC. As protein: CASSLSPGVQETQYF.

The genes are TRBV19 and TRBJ2-6; a weak D match, TRBD1 (6 bases). Trimming shortened V by 5 bases and J by 3 bases, and 14 bases separated the two germline ends. The CDR3 contains 16 residues. CDR1 and CDR2 (germline): LNHDA, SQIVND (reference sequence). The DNA for the CDR3 is TGTGCCAGTAGTTTACCTCGGACAGATGGGGCCAACGTCCTGACTTTC. Translation gives CASSLPRTDGANVLTF. The variable domain in full, completed from reference TRBV19 and TRBJ2-6, reads DGGITQSPKYLFRKEGQNVTLSCEQNLNHDAMYWYRQDPGQGLRLIYYSQIVNDFQKGDIAEGYSVSREKKESFPLTVTSAQKNPTAFYLCASSLPRTDGANVLTFGAGSRLTVL.

DNA of the CDR3: TGTGCTAGTGCCAAAGGGACTAGCGGGGGGCTCACAGATACGCAGTATTTT. Amino acid sequence: CASAKGTSGGLTDTQYF. V and J are TRBV12-5 and TRBJ2-3, with 15 bases that match TRBD2. The CDR3 runs to 17 residues. Per germline, CDR1 LGHNT and CDR2 FRNRAP. V shed 7 bases and J 2 bases; nucleotides not matched to a gene: 7.

The V gene is TRBV10-3, the J gene TRBJ1-6; TRBD1 agrees at 10 bases. CDR1 and CDR2 from the germline V gene are ENHRY and SYGVKD. This CDR3 region has 14 residues. V dropped 6 bases and J dropped 9; count of bases not matched to a gene: 5. In DNA, the CDR3 is TGTGCCATCAGGGGGACAGGGGAGGCTTCACCCCTCCACTTT. Encoded protein: CAIRGTGEASPLHF.

J is TRBJ1-1 and V is TRBV12-3 or TRBV12-4; possible D gene TRBD1, 6 bases. Trimming shortened V by 5 bases and J by 4 bases, and 20 bases separated the two germline ends. The length of the CDR3 is 16 residues. CDR3 region: CASSQQGLPMGTEAFF. DNA of the CDR3: TGTGCCAGCAGTCAGCAGGGGTTGCCCATGGGCACTGAAGCTTTCTTT.

The genes are TRBV20-1 and TRBJ1-1; TRBD1 is a possible D gene (6 bases). The V end lost 0 bases, the J end lost 6 bases, and 11 bases lay between the germline ends. From germline, CDR1 is DFQATT and CDR2 SNEGSKA (reference sequence). The CDR3 is made up of 13 amino acids. Here the CDR3 DNA reads TGCAGTGCTAGAGACAGGGGACTCGCTGAAGCTTTCTTT. It encodes CSARDRGLAEAFF.

This clonotype was picked up a small number of times. The J gene is TRBJ1-4, the V gene TRBV19; no reliable D call. Germline V gene lookup returns CDR1 LNHDA and CDR2 SQIVND (reference sequence). CDR3 length: 16 residues. V shed 3 bases and J shed 6 bases, with 17 bases lying between them. The CDR3 bases are TGTGCCAGTAGTATTATAGGAGGTGGGAACTATGAAAAACTGTTTTTT. This gives the protein CASSIIGGGNYEKLFF.

This rearrangement joins TRBV28 to TRBJ2-3; D uncertain. The CDR3 loop spans 14 amino acids. V was shortened by 5 bases and J by 6 bases, with 15 bases between the two germline ends. Germline CDR1 MDHEN, CDR2 SYDVKM. CDR3 in amino acids: CASSPPRLLDTQYF. CDR3 sequence (DNA): TGTGCCAGCAGTCCCCCCCGTTTGTTGGATACGCAGTATTTT. The whole variable domain, filled in from reference TRBV28 and TRBJ2-3, reads DVKVTQSSRYLVKRTGEKVFLECVQDMDHENMFWYRQDPGLGLRLIYFSYDVKMKEKGDIPEGYSVSREKKERFSLILESASTNQTSMYLCASSPPRLLDTQYFGPGTRLTVL.